The next 25 T cell receptor beta chains were all read from a single sample in a study of blood T cell repertoires in COVID-19. Clones were read by immunoSEQ multiplex PCR, and TCRdb kept only the in-frame ones, dropping some. Among 100,000 or so clones listed, approximately 86% were seen once. Sequencing used peripheral blood. The receptors shown here come from a man aged 55 to 70 with acute or convalescent COVID-19.

V and J are TRBV7-2 and TRBJ2-1; 7 bases match TRBD2. Losses at the gene ends were 1 base for V and 4 bases for J; bases not matched to a gene: 4. The CDR3 totals 15 residues. Germline V gene data show CDR1 as SGHTA and CDR2 as FQGNSA. In DNA form, the CDR3 reads TGTGCCAGCAGCTTAGTCCCGGGGGGATACAATGAGCAGTTCTTC. Amino acid sequence: CASSLVPGGYNEQFF.

The gene calls are TRBV15 and TRBJ1-1; 7 bases agree with TRBD1. Germline loops: CDR1 LNHNV, CDR2 YYDKDF (reference sequence). With V trimmed by 5 bases and J by 3 bases, 9 bases remained unmatched. CDR3 size: 15 residues. The CDR3 coding sequence is TGTGCCACCAGCGGCGGGGACAGATCGGACACTGAAGCTTTCTTT. It translates to CATSGGDRSDTEAFF.

Written as DNA, the CDR3 is TGCGCCAGCAGCTTGGCCGGCCAGGGGAACACTGAAGCTTTCTTT. Translation: CASSLAGQGNTEAFF. The chain couples TRBV5-1 to TRBJ1-1; tentative D call: TRBD1 (5 bases). CDR3 length: 15 amino acids. From germline, CDR1 is SGHRS and CDR2 YFSETQ. The V end lost 0 bases, the J end lost 1 base, and 10 bases lay between the germline ends. Variable domain in full (rest from reference TRBV5-1 and TRBJ1-1): KAGVTQTPRYLIKTRGQQVTLSCSPISGHRSVSWYQQTPGQGLQFLFEYFSETQRNKGNFPGRFSGRQFSNSRSEMNVSTLELGDSALYLCASSLAGQGNTEAFFGQGTRLTVV.

This clone has just one count. This CDR3 reads CASSVLAGGQSSYNEQFF. As DNA, the CDR3 is TGCGCCAGCAGTGTGCTAGCGGGAGGCCAAAGCTCCTACAATGAGCAGTTCTTC. The rearrangement joins TRBV10-2 to TRBJ2-1; 11 bases map to TRBD2. The CDR3 runs to 18 residues. The V segment lost 4 bases and the J segment 0 bases; nucleotides outside the gene matches: 8. Germline V gene sequence: CDR1 WSHSY, CDR2 SAAADI.

The rearrangement joins TRBV4-3 to TRBJ1-4, with D maybe TRBD1 (6 bases). Trimming shortened V by 0 bases and J by 7 bases, and 12 bases separated the two germline ends. This CDR3 comprises 15 residues. In germline, CDR1 is LGHNA, CDR2 YSLEER. Here the CDR3 DNA reads TGCGCCAGCAGCCAAGAGCTGGGAGGGGGTGAAAAACTGTTTTTT. Translation: CASSQELGGGEKLFF.

V gene TRBV10-2 combines with J gene TRBJ1-2; perhaps TRBD1 as D (5 bases). CDR1 and CDR2 from the germline V gene are WSHSY and SAAADI. This CDR3 has 15 amino acids. Trimming shortened V by 4 bases and J by 0 bases, and 12 bases separated the two germline ends. The CDR3 region has the DNA TGCGCCAGCAGTGGGGGACTCCTTCCTAACTATGGCTACACCTTC. Protein product: CASSGGLLPNYGYTF.

This clone appeared a few times. This chain uses TRBV5-6 with TRBJ2-5; the D gene is possibly TRBD1 (6 bases). This CDR3 has 14 residues. V lost 3 bases to trimming and J lost 5 bases, with 14 bases between them. Per the germline V gene, CDR1 is SGHDT and CDR2 is YYEEEE. As DNA, the CDR3 is TGTGCCAGCAGCTGGGTACAGGGATGGGAGACCCAGTACTTC. Amino acid sequence: CASSWVQGWETQYF.

The CDR3 DNA reads TGTGCCAGCAGTTCCCGGGGGATCCGCACAGATACGCAGTATTTT. Amino acids: CASSSRGIRTDTQYF. This sequence joins TRBV27 and TRBJ2-3; D may be TRBD2 (6 bases). V lost 4 bases, J lost 1 base, and 12 bases lay in between. Germline CDR1 MNHEY, CDR2 SMNVEV (reference sequence). This CDR3 spans 15 amino acids.

The chain links TRBV18 to TRBJ1-1, with D possibly TRBD1 on 6 matching bases. V lost 3 bases and J lost 4, with 12 bases in between. The CDR3 runs 14 residues. In germline, CDR1 is KGHSH, CDR2 LQKENI. DNA of the CDR3: TGTGCCAGCTCACCGGGGGGGCGCCCCACTGAAGCTTTCTTT. Translation: CASSPGGRPTEAFF.

The gene calls are TRBV5-1 and TRBJ1-1, with D tentatively TRBD1 (6 bases). V gave up 0 bases and J gave up 11 bases, with 14 bases separating them. CDR1 is SGHRS and CDR2 is YFSETQ in the germline V gene. The CDR3 consists of 13 residues. Here the CDR3 reads CASSLGTGWDAFF. DNA of the CDR3: TGCGCCAGCAGCTTGGGTACAGGGTGGGATGCTTTCTTT. Full variable domain (outside the CDR3, taken from reference TRBV5-1 and TRBJ1-1): KAGVTQTPRYLIKTRGQQVTLSCSPISGHRSVSWYQQTPGQGLQFLFEYFSETQRNKGNFPGRFSGRQFSNSRSEMNVSTLELGDSALYLCASSLGTGWDAFFGQGTRLTVV.

The rearrangement links TRBV18 to TRBJ1-5, with 9 nucleotides matching TRBD1. CDR1 and CDR2 (germline): KGHSH, LQKENI. CDR3 size: 14 residues. Losses at the gene ends were 8 bases for V and 4 bases for J; bases not matched to a gene: 6. For the CDR3, the DNA is TGTGCCAGCCGGGACAGGGAAGGAAATCAGCCCCAGCATTTT. Translated: CASRDREGNQPQHF.

The chain is built from TRBV7-6 and TRBJ2-7; 8 bases are shared with TRBD2. With V trimmed by 1 base and J by 0 bases, 5 bases remained unmatched. Germline V gives CDR1 SGHVS, CDR2 FNYEAQ. The CDR3 spans 16 residues. CDR3 loop: CASSLGASGSSYEQYF. The CDR3, as DNA: TGTGCCAGCAGCTTAGGAGCGAGCGGGAGCTCCTACGAGCAGTACTTC.

CDR3 coding DNA: TGTGCCAGCAGTTACGGGTGGACAGATAGCAATCAGCCCCAGCATTTT. This encodes CASSYGWTDSNQPQHF. The chain is built from TRBV6-6 and TRBJ1-5, with D perhaps matching TRBD1 (6 bases). This CDR3 has 16 residues. The germline V gene encodes CDR1 MNHNY and CDR2 SVGAGI (reference sequence). Trimming shortened V by 2 bases and J by 0 bases, and 11 bases separated the two germline ends.

V and J are TRBV30 and TRBJ1-1, with a tentative D call TRBD1 (5 bases). CDR3 size: 12 residues. Trimming removed 0 bases from V and 11 bases from J, with 13 bases in between. Germline CDR1 reads GTSNPN; CDR2 reads SVGIG (reference sequence). CDR3 coding DNA: TGTGCCTGGAGTGTGGGGCAGGGCTACGCTTTCTTT. Translated, it gives CAWSVGQGYAFF. Full variable domain (missing parts from reference TRBV30 and TRBJ1-1): SQTIHQWPATLVQPVGSPLSLECTVEGTSNPNLYWYRQAAGRGLQLLFYSVGIGQISSEVPQNLSASRPQDRQFILSSKKLLLSDSGFYLCAWSVGQGYAFFGQGTRLTVV.

The genes are TRBV28 and TRBJ1-3; D uncertain. The V gene lost 3 bases and the J gene lost 8 bases, with 14 bases spanning the gap. This CDR3 spans 14 amino acids. CDR1 and CDR2 from the germline V gene are MDHEN and SYDVKM. CDR3 region: CASSLVIPPDTIYF. The DNA of the CDR3 is TGTGCCAGCAGTTTGGTCATCCCGCCGGACACCATATATTTT. Using reference TRBV28 and TRBJ1-3 for the parts outside the CDR3, the full variable domain is DVKVTQSSRYLVKRTGEKVFLECVQDMDHENMFWYRQDPGLGLRLIYFSYDVKMKEKGDIPEGYSVSREKKERFSLILESASTNQTSMYLCASSLVIPPDTIYFGEGSWLTVV.

The rearrangement links TRBV30 to TRBJ2-1; the match to TRBD2 covers 9 bases. The CDR3 loop spans 13 amino acids. Germline assignment: CDR1 GTSNPN and CDR2 SVGIG (reference sequence). For the CDR3, the DNA is TGTGCTTGCGAAGCGGGAGGATACAATGAGCAGTTCTTC. Translated: CACEAGGYNEQFF.

Only a few counts were recorded for this clone. The V call is TRBV5-4, the J call TRBJ1-3; possible D gene TRBD1, 6 bases. Deletions cut 9 bases from V and 0 bases from J, with 10 bases between. Germline CDR1 SGHNT, CDR2 YYREEE (reference sequence). The CDR3 totals 13 residues. CDR3 residues: CATGGRSGNTIYF. The CDR3 DNA sequence: TGTGCCACGGGGGGCCGCTCTGGAAACACCATATATTTT.

V is TRBV9 and J is TRBJ1-6, with TRBD1 matching 8 bases. The CDR3 length is 15 residues. V shed 0 bases and J 7 bases; nucleotides not matched to a gene: 3. Per germline, CDR1 SGDLS and CDR2 YYNGEE. This CDR3 is CASSVAWTGNSPLHF. The CDR3, as DNA: TGTGCCAGCAGCGTAGCCTGGACAGGGAATTCACCCCTCCACTTT.

V and J are TRBV30 and TRBJ2-2, with D maybe TRBD2 (6 bases). The CDR3 runs 12 residues. Germline V gene lookup returns CDR1 GTSNPN and CDR2 SVGIG (reference sequence). The chain's CDR3 is CAGGLGLGELFF. The DNA of the CDR3 is TGTGCTGGAGGGTTGGGCCTAGGGGAGCTGTTTTTT.

The chain has TRBV14 and TRBJ1-4; a weak D match, TRBD1 (6 bases). This CDR3 has 15 residues. Germline V gene sequence: CDR1 SGHDN, CDR2 FVKESK. V lost 4 bases and J lost 7, with 16 bases in between. In DNA form, the CDR3 reads TGTGCCAGCAGCCTGGGCGGCCAGGGGTCTGAAAAACTGTTTTTT. It translates to CASSLGGQGSEKLFF.

This rearrangement joins TRBV7-2 to TRBJ2-1; no firm D call. This CDR3 is 14 amino acids long. In germline, CDR1 is SGHTA, CDR2 FQGNSA. V was pared by 4 bases and J by 1 base, with 8 bases between. This chain's CDR3 is CASSWVRSYNEQFF. DNA of the CDR3: TGTGCCAGCAGCTGGGTCAGGTCCTACAATGAGCAGTTCTTC.

This chain links TRBV11-3 with TRBJ2-1; perhaps TRBD2 as D (6 bases). V lost 2 bases and J lost 4, with 12 bases in between. Germline V gene sequence: CDR1 SGHNT, CDR2 YENEEA. This CDR3 is built from 15 residues. CDR3 nucleotides: TGTGCCAGCAGCTTATTGAGCGGGCATTACAATGAGCAGTTCTTC. Protein sequence: CASSLLSGHYNEQFF.

The chain couples TRBV11-2 to TRBJ1-5; D perhaps matches TRBD1 (6 bases). The CDR3 loop spans 15 amino acids. V lost 0 bases to trimming and J lost 7 bases, with 13 bases between them. CDR1 and CDR2 (germline): SGHAT, FQNNGV. CDR3 sequence: CASSLDSGGWQPQHF. The CDR3 coding sequence is TGTGCCAGCAGCTTAGATAGTGGGGGCTGGCAGCCCCAGCATTTT.

The chain couples TRBV19 to TRBJ1-5; no firm D call. CDR3 length: 13 residues. Germline V gene data show CDR1 as LNHDA and CDR2 as SQIVND (reference sequence). Trimming stripped 2 bases from V and 9 bases from J, with 11 bases between. The CDR3 here is CASSIPPRPPQHF. Written as DNA, the CDR3 is TGTGCCAGTAGTATACCCCCTAGGCCGCCCCAGCATTTT.

V and J are TRBV28 and TRBJ1-6; possibly TRBD1 for D (5 bases). This CDR3 comprises 13 residues. The ends were cut back, 5 bases at V and 14 bases at J, with 16 bases in the middle. The germline V gene has CDR1 MDHEN and CDR2 SYDVKM. The CDR3 sequence is CASSARANEALHF. The DNA for the CDR3 is TGTGCCAGCAGTGCCAGGGCGAATGAGGCCCTCCACTTT.